The T cell receptor beta chain described here comes from a study of untreated major depressive disorder. Points on this clone: Its target is unknown.

Profiled with immunoSEQ multiplex PCR; TCRdb holds only in-frame clones, not every one. The repertoire includes roughly 14,000 clones, 85% to 95% of them detected once, and about 0.86% sits in the top ten. Study conclusions and caveats: Depressed patients' CD4+ T cells carried increased TRBV05-01 (Vbeta 5.1) usage versus control CD4+ T cells. In every subject, the five largest TRBV05-01 clones were private.

J lost 6 bases, V lost 3 bases, and 9 bases had no gene match. This CDR3 has 16 residues. Germline loops: CDR1 MGHRA, CDR2 YSYEKL. Sequencing was carried out using CD4+ T cells from PBMCs. This receptor was taken from a man aged 25 to 45 with major depressive disorder. V usage is TRBV4-1 and J usage is TRBJ1-4; 8 bases are a match to TRBD1. The CDR3 DNA follows: TGCGCCAGCAGCCATGGACCGGGACAGGTAGATGAAAAACTGTTTTTT. Protein: CASSHGPGQVDEKLFF.